These 2 T cell receptor beta chains share one sample of origin, sequenced in a study of T-cell reconstitution after alpha-beta-depleted transplantation in children. Using unique molecular identifiers, the investigators prepared the TCRbeta library. MiXCR, run by TCRdb on the PCR reads, gives a single entry per CDR3 protein. The data show roughly 300,000 distinct CDR3 sequences, about 9.4% seen once. Sequencing used PBMCs from the stem cell graft donor, obtained from the stem cell graft. The receptor set was obtained from a human donor who donated a stem cell graft to a child with acute lymphoblastic leukemia.

There are a few counts of this clonotype. The chain recombines TRBV5-1 with TRBJ2-1; TRBD2 agrees at 12 bases. The germline CDR1 and CDR2 sequences are SGHRS and YFSETQ. The CDR3 covers 19 residues. Trimming at V came to 0 bases and at J to 13 bases, leaving 20 bases not matched to a gene. In DNA form, the CDR3 reads TGCGCCAGCAGCTTGGATTATTTAGCCCTAGCGGGAGGGCAATCGATACAGTTCTTC. This codes for CASSLDYLALAGGQSIQFF.

V gene TRBV4-2 combines with J gene TRBJ1-5; 7 nucleotides align to TRBD1. The CDR3 extends over 15 amino acids. The junction had 6 bases not matched to a gene; V was cut back by 1 base and J by 6 bases. The germline V gene encodes CDR1 LGHNA and CDR2 YNFKEQ. CDR3 amino acids: CASSQADREGQPQHF. The CDR3 DNA is TGTGCCAGCAGCCAAGCCGACAGGGAGGGTCAGCCCCAGCATTTT.